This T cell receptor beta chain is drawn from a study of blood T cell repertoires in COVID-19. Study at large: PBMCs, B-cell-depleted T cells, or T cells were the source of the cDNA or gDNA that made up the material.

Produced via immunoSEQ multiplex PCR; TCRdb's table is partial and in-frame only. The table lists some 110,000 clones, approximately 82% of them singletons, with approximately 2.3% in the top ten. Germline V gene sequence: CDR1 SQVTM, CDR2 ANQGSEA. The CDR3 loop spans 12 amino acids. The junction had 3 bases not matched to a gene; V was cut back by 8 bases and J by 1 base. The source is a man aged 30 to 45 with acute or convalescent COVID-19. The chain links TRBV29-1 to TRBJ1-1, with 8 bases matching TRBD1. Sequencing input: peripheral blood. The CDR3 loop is CSSGGRNTEAFF. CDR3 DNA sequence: TGCAGCTCAGGGGGCCGGAACACTGAAGCTTTCTTT. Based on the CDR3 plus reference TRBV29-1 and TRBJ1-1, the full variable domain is SAVISQKPSRDICQRGTSLTIQCQVDSQVTMMFWYRQQPGQSLTLIATANQGSEATYESGFVIDKFPISRPNLTFSTLTVSNMSPEDSSIYLCSSGGRNTEAFFGQGTRLTVV.